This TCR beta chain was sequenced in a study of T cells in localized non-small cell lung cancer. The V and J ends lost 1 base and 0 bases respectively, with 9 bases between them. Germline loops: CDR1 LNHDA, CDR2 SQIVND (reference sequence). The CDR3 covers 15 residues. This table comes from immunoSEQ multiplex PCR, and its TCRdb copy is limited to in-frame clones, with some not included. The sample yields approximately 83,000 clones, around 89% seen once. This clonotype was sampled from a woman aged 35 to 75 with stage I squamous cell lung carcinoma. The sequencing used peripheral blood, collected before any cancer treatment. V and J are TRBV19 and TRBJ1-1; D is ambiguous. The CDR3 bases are TGTGCCAGTAGTATAGGGGTACGGATGAACACTGAAGCTTTCTTT. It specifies CASSIGVRMNTEAFF. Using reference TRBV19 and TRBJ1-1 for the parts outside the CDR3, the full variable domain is DGGITQSPKYLFRKEGQNVTLSCEQNLNHDAMYWYRQDPGQGLRLIYYSQIVNDFQKGDIAEGYSVSREKKESFPLTVTSAQKNPTAFYLCASSIGVRMNTEAFFGQGTRLTVV.